This TCR beta chain was captured by sequencing in a study of low-dose radiotherapy and immunotherapy resistance in tumors (dated by TCRdb to between 2021 and 2024). Regarding the research as a whole: Patients in Cohort 1 were given 0.5 Gy per fraction every 2 weeks, and the prescribed total PTV dose was 6.5 Gy. For Cohort 2, the dose was 1 Gy per fraction given every two weeks, adding up to 13 Gy in total across 26 weeks. Patients were given nivolumab as a 240 mg flat dose every two weeks and ipilimumab at 1 mg/kg every six weeks, with both drugs delivered intravenously. Cyclophosphamide 200 mg/m2 was administered intravenously every two weeks, one day before each radiation and immunotherapy administration. Patients took aspirin 300 mg orally once daily for four cycles, starting on cycle 1 day 1. Trial participants were not randomized into treatment groups. Eight patients were included in the translational analysis, namely three from the first dose cohort plus the first five from the second dose cohort.

The sequencer was an Illumina HiSeq 2500. First-strand cDNA was synthesized with Superscript III and a set of TRAV- and TRBV-specific primers, covering both TCRalpha and TCRbeta chains. TCRs were amplified with Phusion for roughly 20 PCR cycles, with a constant-region primer paired with the adapter attached to the V primers. The isolated mRNA was amplified using the MessageAmp II aRNA Amplification Kit, with in vitro transcription performed for about 15 hours at 37 degrees C. The Dynabeads mRNA DIRECT Purification Kit was used to isolate the mRNA for TCR sequencing. A second 25-cycle Phusion PCR added indexed Illumina adapters, and products were purified with AMPure XP beads. The authors' analysis ran thus. Using custom Perl scripts, TCR sequences encoding the same protein were pooled, out-of-frame sequences were removed, and the abundance of each clonotype was computed. Any TCR sequence supported by only a single read was excluded from analysis. Among the metrics used to describe the repertoires were Shannon entropy, Gini index, clonality, richness, and the frequency of TCRs shared between repertoires. The public reads were quality trimmed at Q25 with fastp and then assembled into clones with MiXCR by TCRdb, keeping productive beta chains. Identical CDR3 protein sequences are pooled into one entry, listed with their most common genes and DNA. TCRdb's processing, not the study's, gives the V and J calls here. The sample data list 55,000 to 70,000 distinct CDR3 sequences, and less than 25% of these were observed just once. The ten biggest clones cover roughly 5.6% of the sample.

Taken from cysteine to phenylalanine, the CDR3 has 20 residues. Only the CDR3 DNA is retained, 60 bases long and in frame from the first base. V lost 2 bases and J lost 4 bases, and the count of bases not matched to a germline gene is 14. According to the germline V gene, CDR1 reads SQVTM and CDR2 reads ANQGSEA. Ten or more counts support this clonotype. No antigen is known for it. Per-nucleotide qualities are absent, and no much larger clonotype sits a single base away. The time point label of this sample denotes: before trial treatment. The donors took part in RACIN, a single-arm, phase I, dose-escalation trial that combined nivolumab, ipilimumab, aspirin, low-dose cyclophosphamide and low-dose radiotherapy. To be eligible, a patient needed to have an advanced solid tumor that was TIL-negative.

This material consisted of PBMCs, taken before treatment. The rearranged chain carries TRBV29-1 and TRBJ2-1, with TRBD2 identical over 16 junction bases. The sequence was obtained from a male donor with prostate cancer. The bases read TGCAGCGTTGAAACAATTCCGGGACTAGCGGGGGGGCCAAGGTACAATGAGCAGTTCTTC. It translates to CSVETIPGLAGGPRYNEQFF.